Each of the 3 T cell receptor beta chains below was sequenced from the same sample in a study of T-cell memory formation after mild COVID-19 (TCRdb year 2021). The library was obtained by 5' RACE. TCRdb records Illumina NovaSeq 6000 as the sequencer. TCRdb trimmed the raw reads at Q25, called clones with MiXCR and kept productive beta chains. Each entry is one CDR3 protein sequence, shown with its most common DNA and genes. The sample table records roughly 180,000 distinct CDR3 sequences; less than 20% of these occur just once. The top ten clonotypes cover approximately 4% of the sample. Sample: PBMCs or a T cell subset sorted from them (not recorded which). The source of these receptors is a man between 18 and 35 years old who had mild COVID-19 (a few samples of this study predate the infection). The sample titles of this study are shuffled in the database, so cell type and time point are left out; the donor was told from shared clones.

The rearrangement joins TRBV12-3 or TRBV12-4 to TRBJ1-4, with 7 bases identical to TRBD1. The CDR3 extends over 15 amino acids. V trimming: 3 bases; J trimming: 8 bases; junction bases outside the gene matches: 9. DNA of the CDR3: TGTGCCAGCAGTTTGCGTCAGGGGGTTGGGGAAAAACTGTTTTTT. It codes for CASSLRQGVGEKLFF.

This clonotype turned up a few times. J is TRBJ1-1 and V is TRBV21-1. TRBV21-1 is a pseudogene. The CDR3 contains 15 residues. This CDR3 is CASSRRRRQNTEAFF. In nucleotides, the CDR3 is TGTGCCAGCAGCCGCCGCCGCAGGCAGAACACTGAAGCTTTCTTT.

This clonotype was found a few times. V is TRBV7-2 and J is TRBJ1-1; tentatively, D is TRBD1 (5 bases). The CDR3 totals 16 residues. The ends were cut back, 3 bases at V and 4 bases at J, with 18 bases in the middle. Germline lookup yields CDR1 SGHTA and CDR2 FQGNSA. CDR3 sequence: CASSFSTGIGGTEAFF. The CDR3 nucleotides are TGTGCCAGCAGCTTTTCGACGGGGATTGGGGGCACTGAAGCTTTCTTT.